The table lists the clone carrying this T cell receptor beta chain with a count of one. Antigen unknown. The sample holds other DNA sequences that translate to the same CDR3. These data belong to a study of T cell responses to AZD1222 COVID-19 vaccine. The CDR3 contains 15 residues. Trimming removed 3 bases from V and 2 bases from J, with 10 bases in between. CDR1 and CDR2 (germline): LNHDA, SQIVND (reference sequence). The study pooled second doses at about 4 or about 12 weeks. The method was immunoSEQ multiplex PCR; TCRdb's version includes in-frame clones alone and lacks a portion of them. Of hundreds of thousands of clones in the sample, 94% are singletons; the top ten hold roughly 0.51%. Findings of the study overall: There were vaccine-associated CD4 TCRs across spike, dominant at 160-218 and 743-854. Nearly half of spike-specific TCRs reportedly go after variant regions that carry no mutations. Clonal diversity may have been underestimated in mostly white British donors.

The source was peripheral blood, collected 28 days after the second AZD1222 dose. This receptor was obtained from an adult who received the AZD1222 COVID-19 vaccine. The V and J genes are TRBV19 and TRBJ2-2; D is possibly TRBD1 or TRBD2 (5 bases each). The CDR3 sequence is CASSMGTANTGELFF. In DNA, the CDR3 is TGTGCCAGTAGTATGGGGACGGCTAACACCGGGGAGCTGTTTTTT.